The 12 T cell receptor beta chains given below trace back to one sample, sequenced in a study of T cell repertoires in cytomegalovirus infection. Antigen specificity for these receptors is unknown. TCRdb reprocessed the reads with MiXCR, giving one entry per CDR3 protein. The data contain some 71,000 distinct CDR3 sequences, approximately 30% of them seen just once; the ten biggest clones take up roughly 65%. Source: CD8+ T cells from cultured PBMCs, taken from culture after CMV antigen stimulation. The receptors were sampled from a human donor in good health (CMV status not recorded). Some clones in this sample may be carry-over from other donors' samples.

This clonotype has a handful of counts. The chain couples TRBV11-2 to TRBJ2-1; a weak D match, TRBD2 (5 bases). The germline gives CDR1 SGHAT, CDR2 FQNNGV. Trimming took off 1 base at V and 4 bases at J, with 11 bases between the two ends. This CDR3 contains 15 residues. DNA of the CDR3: TGTGCCAGCAGCTTAGGACTACTTACTTACAATGAGCAGTTCTTC. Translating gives CASSLGLLTYNEQFF.

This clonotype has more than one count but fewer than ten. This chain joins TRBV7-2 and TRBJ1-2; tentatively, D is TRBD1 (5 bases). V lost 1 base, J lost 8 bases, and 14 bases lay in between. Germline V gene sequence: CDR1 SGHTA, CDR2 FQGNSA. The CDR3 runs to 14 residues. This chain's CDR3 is CASSLGSGGGGYTF. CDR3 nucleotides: TGTGCCAGCAGCTTAGGGAGCGGGGGGGGAGGCTACACCTTC.

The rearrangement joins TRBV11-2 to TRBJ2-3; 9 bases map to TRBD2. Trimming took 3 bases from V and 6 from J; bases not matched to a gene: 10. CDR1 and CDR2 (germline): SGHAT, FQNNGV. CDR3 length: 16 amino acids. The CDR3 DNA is TGTGCCAGCAGCTTTGTAGCGGGAGTGAAAGAGGATACGCAGTATTTT. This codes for CASSFVAGVKEDTQYF.

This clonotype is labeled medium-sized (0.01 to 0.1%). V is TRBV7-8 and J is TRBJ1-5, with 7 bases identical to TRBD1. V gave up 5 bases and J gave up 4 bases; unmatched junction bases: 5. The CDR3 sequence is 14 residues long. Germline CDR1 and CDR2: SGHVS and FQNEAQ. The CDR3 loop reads CASSTGASNQPQHF. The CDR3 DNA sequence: TGTGCCAGCAGCACAGGGGCCTCAAATCAGCCCCAGCATTTT.

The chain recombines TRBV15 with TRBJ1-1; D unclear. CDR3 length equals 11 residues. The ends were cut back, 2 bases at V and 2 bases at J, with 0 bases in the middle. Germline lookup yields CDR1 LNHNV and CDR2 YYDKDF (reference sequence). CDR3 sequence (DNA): TGTGCCACCAGCAGAAACACTGAAGCTTTCTTT. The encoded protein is CATSRNTEAFF.

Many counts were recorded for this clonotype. CDR3 coding DNA: TGTGCCAGCAGCTTATCGATGGAAGAGACCCAGTACTTC. It encodes CASSLSMEETQYF. The V call is TRBV7-9, the J call TRBJ2-5; D call uncertain. V was trimmed by 2 bases and J by 3 bases, leaving 7 bases between them. Germline V gene data show CDR1 as SEHNR and CDR2 as FQNEAQ (reference sequence). The CDR3 totals 13 residues.

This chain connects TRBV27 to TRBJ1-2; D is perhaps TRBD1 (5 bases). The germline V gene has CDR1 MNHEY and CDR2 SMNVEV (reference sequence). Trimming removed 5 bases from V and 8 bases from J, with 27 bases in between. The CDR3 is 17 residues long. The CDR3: CASSTSLAGMGVRGYTF. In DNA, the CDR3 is TGTGCCAGCAGTACGTCCCTCGCAGGCATGGGGGTTCGGGGCTACACCTTC.

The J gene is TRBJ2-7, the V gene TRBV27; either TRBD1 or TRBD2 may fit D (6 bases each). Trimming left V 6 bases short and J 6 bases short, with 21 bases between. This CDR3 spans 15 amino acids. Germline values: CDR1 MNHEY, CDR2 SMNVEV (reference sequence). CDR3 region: CASRISPGATGEQYF. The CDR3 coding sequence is TGTGCCAGCAGGATTTCCCCGGGGGCAACAGGCGAGCAGTACTTC.

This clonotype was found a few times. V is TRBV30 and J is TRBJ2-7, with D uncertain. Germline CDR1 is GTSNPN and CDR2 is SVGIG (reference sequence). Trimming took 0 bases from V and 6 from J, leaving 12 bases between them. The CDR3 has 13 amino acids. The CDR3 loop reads CAWSVLGFGEQYF. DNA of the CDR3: TGTGCCTGGAGTGTACTGGGTTTCGGCGAGCAGTACTTC.

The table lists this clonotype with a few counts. The CDR3 spells CASSLSSPENTGELFF. The CDR3 DNA sequence: TGTGCCAGCAGTTTGTCTTCCCCTGAGAACACCGGGGAGCTGTTTTTT. V is TRBV28 and J is TRBJ2-2; D is uncertain. The germline V and J ends were trimmed by 3 bases and 1 base, with 12 bases remaining between them. Germline V gene sequence: CDR1 MDHEN, CDR2 SYDVKM. CDR3 length: 16 amino acids.

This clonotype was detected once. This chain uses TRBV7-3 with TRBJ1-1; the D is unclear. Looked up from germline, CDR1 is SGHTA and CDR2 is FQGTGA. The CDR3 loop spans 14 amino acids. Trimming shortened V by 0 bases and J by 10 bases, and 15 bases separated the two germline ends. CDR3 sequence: CASSLTDRVRRAFF. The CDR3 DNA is TGTGCCAGCAGCTTAACCGATCGGGTCAGAAGAGCTTTCTTT.

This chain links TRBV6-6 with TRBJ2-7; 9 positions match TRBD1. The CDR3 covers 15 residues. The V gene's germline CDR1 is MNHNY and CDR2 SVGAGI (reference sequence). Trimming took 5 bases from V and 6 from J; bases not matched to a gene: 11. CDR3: CASSAPLQGAFEQYF. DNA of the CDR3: TGTGCCAGCAGTGCCCCCCTACAGGGGGCTTTCGAGCAGTACTTC.